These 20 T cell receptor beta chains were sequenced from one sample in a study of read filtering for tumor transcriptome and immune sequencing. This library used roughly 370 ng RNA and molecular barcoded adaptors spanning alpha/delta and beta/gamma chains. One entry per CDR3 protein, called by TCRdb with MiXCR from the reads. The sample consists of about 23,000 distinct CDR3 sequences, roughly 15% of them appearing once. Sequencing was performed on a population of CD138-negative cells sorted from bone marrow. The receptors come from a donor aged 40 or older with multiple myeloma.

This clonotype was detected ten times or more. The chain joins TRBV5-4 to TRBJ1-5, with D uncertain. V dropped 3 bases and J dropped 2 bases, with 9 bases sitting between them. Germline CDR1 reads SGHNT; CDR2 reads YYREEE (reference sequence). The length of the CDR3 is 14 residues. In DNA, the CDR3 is TGTGCCAGCAGCTCGGACGTGGGCAATCAGCCCCAGCATTTT. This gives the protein CASSSDVGNQPQHF.

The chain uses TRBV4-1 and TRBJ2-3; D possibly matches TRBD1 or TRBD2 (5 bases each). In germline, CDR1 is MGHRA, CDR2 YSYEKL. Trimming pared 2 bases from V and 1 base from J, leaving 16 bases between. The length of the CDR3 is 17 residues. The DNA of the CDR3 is TGCGCCAGCAGCCAACCGGGACGGGGTCCTCGCACAGATACGCAGTATTTT. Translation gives CASSQPGRGPRTDTQYF.

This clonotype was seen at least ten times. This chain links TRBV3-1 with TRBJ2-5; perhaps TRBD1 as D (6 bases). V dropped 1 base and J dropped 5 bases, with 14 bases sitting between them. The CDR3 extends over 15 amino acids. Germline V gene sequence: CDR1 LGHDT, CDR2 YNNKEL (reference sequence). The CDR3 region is CASSQGVGGRETQYF. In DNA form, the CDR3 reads TGTGCCAGCAGCCAAGGAGTTGGGGGCAGGGAGACCCAGTACTTC.

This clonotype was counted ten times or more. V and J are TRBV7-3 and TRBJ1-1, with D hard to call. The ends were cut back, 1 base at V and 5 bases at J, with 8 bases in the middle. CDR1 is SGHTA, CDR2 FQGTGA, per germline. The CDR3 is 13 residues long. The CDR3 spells CASSLNLGTEAFF. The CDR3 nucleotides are TGTGCCAGCAGCTTAAATCTGGGGACTGAAGCTTTCTTT.

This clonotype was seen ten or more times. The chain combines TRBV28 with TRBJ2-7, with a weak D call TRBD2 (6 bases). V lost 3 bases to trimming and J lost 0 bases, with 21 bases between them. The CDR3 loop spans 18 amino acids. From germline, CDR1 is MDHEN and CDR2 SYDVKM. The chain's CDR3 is CASSFLIQLGGTSYEQYF. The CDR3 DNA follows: TGTGCCAGCAGTTTCCTCATCCAGTTAGGAGGGACCTCCTACGAGCAGTACTTC.

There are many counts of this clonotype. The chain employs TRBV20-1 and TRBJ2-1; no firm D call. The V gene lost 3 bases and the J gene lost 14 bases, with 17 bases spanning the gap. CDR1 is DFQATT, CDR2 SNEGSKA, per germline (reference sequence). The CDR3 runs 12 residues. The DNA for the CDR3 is TGCAGTGCTAGGGGGTCTTCTCCACGGGAGTTCTTC. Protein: CSARGSSPREFF.

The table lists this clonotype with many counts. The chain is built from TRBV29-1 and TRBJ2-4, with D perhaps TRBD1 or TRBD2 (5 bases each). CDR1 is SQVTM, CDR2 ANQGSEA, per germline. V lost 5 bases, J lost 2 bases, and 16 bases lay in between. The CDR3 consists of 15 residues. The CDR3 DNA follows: TGCAGCGTTTCTTCCGGGACGGGGACCAAAAACATTCAGTACTTC. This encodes CSVSSGTGTKNIQYF. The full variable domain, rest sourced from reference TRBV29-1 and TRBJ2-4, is SAVISQKPSRDICQRGTSLTIQCQVDSQVTMMFWYRQQPGQSLTLIATANQGSEATYESGFVIDKFPISRPNLTFSTLTVSNMSPEDSSIYLCSVSSGTGTKNIQYFGAGTRLSVL.

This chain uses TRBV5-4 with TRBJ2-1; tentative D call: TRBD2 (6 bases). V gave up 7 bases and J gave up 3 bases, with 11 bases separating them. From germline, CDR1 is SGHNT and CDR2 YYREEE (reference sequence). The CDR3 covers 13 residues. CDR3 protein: CASGPDYYNEQFF. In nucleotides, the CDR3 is TGTGCCAGCGGCCCGGACTACTACAATGAGCAGTTCTTC.

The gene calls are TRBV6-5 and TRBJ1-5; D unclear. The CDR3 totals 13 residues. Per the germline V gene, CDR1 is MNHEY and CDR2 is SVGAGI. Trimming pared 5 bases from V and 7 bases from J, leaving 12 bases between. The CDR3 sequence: CASSRSRFQPQHF. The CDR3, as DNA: TGTGCCAGCAGTAGGAGCAGGTTCCAGCCCCAGCATTTT.

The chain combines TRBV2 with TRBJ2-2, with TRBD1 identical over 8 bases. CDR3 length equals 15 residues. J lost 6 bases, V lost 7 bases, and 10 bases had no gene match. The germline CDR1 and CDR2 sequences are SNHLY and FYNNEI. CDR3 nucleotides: TGTGCCAGCAAAACTTTGACAGGGGACTCCGGGGAGCTGTTTTTT. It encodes CASKTLTGDSGELFF.

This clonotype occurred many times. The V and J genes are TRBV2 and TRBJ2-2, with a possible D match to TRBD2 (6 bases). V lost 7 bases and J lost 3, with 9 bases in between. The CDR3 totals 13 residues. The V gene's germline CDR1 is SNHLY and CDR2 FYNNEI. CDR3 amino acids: CASNGDYTGELFF. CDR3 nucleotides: TGTGCCAGCAACGGGGACTACACCGGGGAGCTGTTTTTT.

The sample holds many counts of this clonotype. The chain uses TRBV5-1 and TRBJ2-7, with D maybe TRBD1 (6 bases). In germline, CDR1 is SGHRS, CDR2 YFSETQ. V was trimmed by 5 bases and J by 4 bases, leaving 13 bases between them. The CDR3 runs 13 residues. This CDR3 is CASRHRDGYEQYF. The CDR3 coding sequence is TGCGCCAGCAGACACAGGGATGGGTACGAGCAGTACTTC.

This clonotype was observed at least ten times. In DNA, the CDR3 is TGTGCCACCAGTGATATAGGACAGGGATACAATGAGCAGTTCTTC. This translates into CATSDIGQGYNEQFF. The gene calls are TRBV24-1 and TRBJ2-1; 8 bases match TRBD1. The CDR3 covers 15 residues. V was pared by 3 bases and J by 4 bases, with 4 bases of the junction left unmatched. CDR1 and CDR2 (germline): KGHDR, SFDVKD.

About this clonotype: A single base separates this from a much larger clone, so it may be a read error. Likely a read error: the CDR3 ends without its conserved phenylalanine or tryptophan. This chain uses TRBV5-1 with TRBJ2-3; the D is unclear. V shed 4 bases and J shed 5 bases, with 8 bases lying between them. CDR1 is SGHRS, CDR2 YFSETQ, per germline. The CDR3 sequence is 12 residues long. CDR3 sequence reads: CASSPSRDTQYL. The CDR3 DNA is TGCGCCAGCAGCCCGTCGAGAGATACGCAGTATCTT.

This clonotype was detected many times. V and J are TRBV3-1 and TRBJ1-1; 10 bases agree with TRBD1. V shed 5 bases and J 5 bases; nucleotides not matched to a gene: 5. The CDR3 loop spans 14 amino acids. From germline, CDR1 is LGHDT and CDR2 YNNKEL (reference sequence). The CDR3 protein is CASSIRDRGTEAFF. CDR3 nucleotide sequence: TGTGCCAGCAGCATCCGGGACAGGGGAACTGAAGCTTTCTTT.

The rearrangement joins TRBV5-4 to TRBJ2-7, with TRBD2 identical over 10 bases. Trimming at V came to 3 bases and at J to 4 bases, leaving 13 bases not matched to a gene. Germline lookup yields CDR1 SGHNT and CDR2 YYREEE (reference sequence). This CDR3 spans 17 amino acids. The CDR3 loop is CASSSGGLAGVRYEQYF. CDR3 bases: TGTGCCAGCAGCTCTGGTGGGCTAGCGGGAGTAAGATACGAGCAGTACTTC.

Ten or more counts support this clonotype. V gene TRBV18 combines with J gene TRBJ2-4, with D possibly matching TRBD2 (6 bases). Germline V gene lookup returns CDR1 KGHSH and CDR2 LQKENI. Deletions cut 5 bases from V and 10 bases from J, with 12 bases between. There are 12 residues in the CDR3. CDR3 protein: CASSSMTRIQYF. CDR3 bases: TGTGCCAGCTCATCAATGACTAGGATTCAGTACTTC.

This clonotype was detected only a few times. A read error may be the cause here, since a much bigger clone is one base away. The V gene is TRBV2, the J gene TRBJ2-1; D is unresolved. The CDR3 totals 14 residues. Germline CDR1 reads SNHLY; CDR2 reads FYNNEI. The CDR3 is CASSGLRSYKEQFF. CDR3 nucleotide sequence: TGTGCCAGCAGTGGGCTGAGGTCCTACAAGGAGCAGTTCTTC.

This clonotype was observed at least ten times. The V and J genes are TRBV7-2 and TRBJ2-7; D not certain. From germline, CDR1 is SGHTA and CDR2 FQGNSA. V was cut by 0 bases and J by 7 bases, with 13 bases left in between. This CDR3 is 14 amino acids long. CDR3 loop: CASSLAPGVEEQYF. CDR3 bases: TGTGCCAGCAGCTTAGCGCCGGGCGTTGAGGAGCAGTACTTC.

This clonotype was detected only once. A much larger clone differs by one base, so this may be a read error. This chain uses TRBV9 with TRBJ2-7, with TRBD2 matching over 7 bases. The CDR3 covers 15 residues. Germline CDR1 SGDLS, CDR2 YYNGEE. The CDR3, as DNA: TGTGCCGGCAGCGTGACTAGCACGAGCTCCTACGAGCAGTACTTC. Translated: CAGSVTSTSSYEQYF.